The clone carrying this T cell receptor beta chain has a single count. Its matching antigen is unknown. Antigen-specific CD4+ T cells were expanded with viral peptide pools in the ViraFEST assay before sequencing. Isolation of CD4+ T cells took place after approximately 10 days of culture. Testing of the vaccine recipients showed negative nucleocapsid antibodies and no prior SARS-CoV-2 infection. Wells each received 2 million to 2.5 million PBMC, cultured with approximately 10 IU/ml IL-2 and about 10 ug/ml peptides. Days 3 and 7 were when half the medium was replaced with IL-2 medium. This table comes from immunoSEQ multiplex PCR, and its TCRdb copy is limited to in-frame clones, with some not included. Counted here are roughly 65,000 clones, more than 70% occurring once; the ten biggest clones make up approximately 2.6%. These data belong to a study of vaccination effects on CD4 cells after COVID-19. On the study more broadly: Each person got two doses of an mRNA SARS-CoV-2 vaccine, BNT162b2 or mRNA-1273. Study findings and constraints: Late in the post-vaccination period, infection-induced and vaccine-induced clones underwent marked clonal contraction.

CDR3 length: 12 amino acids. Trimming pared 9 bases from V and 10 bases from J, leaving 15 bases between. This chain uses TRBV12-3 or TRBV12-4 with TRBJ1-4; a weak D match, TRBD1 (6 bases). The TCR was taken from a human donor who received a COVID-19 vaccine. The specimen was CD4+ T cells from PBMCs cultured with HCoV-NL63 spike peptides, collected before COVID-19 vaccination. DNA of the CDR3: TGTGCCAGTGGCTGGGGGCCGGTAAAACTGTTTTTT. As protein: CASGWGPVKLFF.